Below are 17 T cell receptor beta chains sequenced from a single sample in a study of T cell changes during pregnancy in multiple sclerosis. Profiled with immunoSEQ multiplex PCR; TCRdb holds only in-frame clones, not every one. The sample has approximately 89,000 clones; about 94% are singletons. The sample consisted of peripheral blood, taken in the third trimester of pregnancy. The receptors originated from a female donor with multiple sclerosis, enrolled in a pregnancy study.

V usage is TRBV5-6 and J usage is TRBJ2-2; weak D call: TRBD1 (5 bases). Germline V gene data show CDR1 as SGHDT and CDR2 as YYEEEE. Between the trimmed V and J ends, which lost 0 bases and 5 bases, there was a span of 8 bases. The CDR3 length is 14 residues. The CDR3 spells CASSLGAGTGELFF. The CDR3 DNA is TGTGCCAGCAGCTTGGGGGCAGGGACCGGGGAGCTGTTTTTT.

The gene calls are TRBV5-1 and TRBJ2-3, with TRBD2 matching 7 bases. Germline CDR1 SGHRS, CDR2 YFSETQ. The junction had 6 bases not matched to a gene; V was cut back by 7 bases and J by 4 bases. The CDR3 is made up of 13 amino acids. The CDR3 is CASGRGEADTQYF. As DNA, the CDR3 is TGCGCCAGCGGTCGGGGGGAGGCAGATACGCAGTATTTT.

On this clone: At one boundary the junction diverges from the germline segment, which might be a read error. The chain has TRBV7-7 and TRBJ2-3; possibly TRBD1 for D (6 bases). Per the germline V gene, CDR1 is SSHAT and CDR2 is FNYEAQ (reference sequence). There are 14 residues in the CDR3. CDR3 amino acids: CASSLDSSTDTQYF. CDR3 in DNA: TGTGCTAGCAGCTTGGACAGTAGCACAGATACGCAGTATTTT.

This chain links TRBV13 with TRBJ1-2, with 8 bases aligning to TRBD1. The V segment lost 0 bases and the J segment 6 bases; nucleotides outside the gene matches: 9. Germline V CDR1 and CDR2: PRHDT, FYEKMQ (reference sequence). The CDR3 is made up of 16 amino acids. This CDR3 reads CASSLGSQGARHGYTF. CDR3 in DNA: TGTGCCAGCAGCTTAGGGTCCCAGGGGGCGCGGCATGGCTACACCTTC.

The CDR3 bases are TGTGCCAGCAGCCCCTCCCACGGGGGCTACAATGAGCAGTTCTTC. This translates into CASSPSHGGYNEQFF. The chain carries TRBV5-5 and TRBJ2-1; TRBD2 is a possible D gene (6 bases). Trimming pared 4 bases from V and 3 bases from J, leaving 14 bases between. CDR3 length equals 15 residues. Per the germline V gene, CDR1 is SGHKS and CDR2 is YYEKEE (reference sequence).

CDR3 sequence: CASSYSTTGYNYGYTF. In DNA form, the CDR3 reads TGTGCCAGCAGTTACTCAACGACCGGGTATAACTATGGCTACACCTTC. The chain couples TRBV6-5 to TRBJ1-2; D unresolved. Germline V CDR1 and CDR2: MNHEY, SVGAGI. CDR3 length: 16 residues. V lost 0 bases and J lost 1, with 12 bases in between.

V is TRBV19 and J is TRBJ1-1, with 7 nucleotides matching TRBD1. V gave up 4 bases and J gave up 10 bases; unmatched junction bases: 12. CDR1 and CDR2 (germline): LNHDA, SQIVND (reference sequence). The CDR3 totals 14 residues. The CDR3 DNA is TGTGCCAGTAGTACTCTCGGGACAGCCGAGGGAGCTTTCTTT. It yields the protein CASSTLGTAEGAFF.

The chain has TRBV7-9 and TRBJ1-1, with a weak D call TRBD1 (5 bases). Germline V gene lookup returns CDR1 SEHNR and CDR2 FQNEAQ (reference sequence). Trimming left V 4 bases short and J 3 bases short, with 24 bases between. The CDR3 is 18 residues long. In DNA form, the CDR3 reads TGTGCCAGCAGCTCAACCCCCGTGACAGTTAGGCAAGACACTGAAGCTTTCTTT. It translates to CASSSTPVTVRQDTEAFF.

The chain links TRBV11-2 to TRBJ1-6; D is uncertain. The V end was cut by 0 bases, the J end by 9 bases, with 12 bases between. Looked up from germline, CDR1 is SGHAT and CDR2 is FQNNGV. The length of the CDR3 is 15 residues. CDR3 nucleotides: TGTGCCAGCAGCTTAGATTCGACTTGGGTTTCACCCCTCCACTTT. Encoded protein: CASSLDSTWVSPLHF.

The chain recombines TRBV11-2 with TRBJ2-2; TRBD1 matches at 7 bases. Trimming took 10 bases from V and 0 from J; bases not matched to a gene: 8. The CDR3 runs 15 residues. Germline assignment: CDR1 SGHAT and CDR2 FQNNGV. In DNA, the CDR3 is TGTGCCAACACTCCCGACAGGGCGAACACCGGGGAGCTGTTTTTT. Its translation: CANTPDRANTGELFF.

V is TRBV5-1 and J is TRBJ2-7; weak D call: TRBD2 (6 bases). The germline V gene encodes CDR1 SGHRS and CDR2 YFSETQ. The CDR3 spans 12 residues. The ends were cut back, 0 bases at V and 5 bases at J, with 6 bases in the middle. In DNA, the CDR3 is TGCGCCAGCAGCTTGGGGAGGGACGAGCAGTACTTC. It yields the protein CASSLGRDEQYF.

This rearrangement joins TRBV7-2 to TRBJ2-5; the match to TRBD2 covers 8 bases. This CDR3 has 16 residues. Germline values: CDR1 SGHTA, CDR2 FQGNSA. Trimming took 2 bases from V and 2 from J; bases not matched to a gene: 7. In DNA, the CDR3 is TGTGCCAGCAGCTTAACTTTCGGGAGGGGACAAGAGACCCAGTACTTC. Translated: CASSLTFGRGQETQYF.

This chain joins TRBV7-9 and TRBJ1-4, with 7 bases aligning to TRBD1. With 5 bases clipped from V and 0 bases from J, the junction kept 6 bases outside the gene matches. CDR1 is SEHNR and CDR2 is FQNEAQ in the germline V gene (reference sequence). CDR3 size: 16 residues. The CDR3 protein is CASSQGTDATNEKLFF. The CDR3 DNA sequence: TGTGCCAGCAGCCAGGGGACAGATGCAACTAATGAAAAACTGTTTTTT. The full variable domain, completed using reference TRBV7-9 and TRBJ1-4, is DTGVSQNPRHKITKRGQNVTFRCDPISEHNRLYWYRQTLGQGPEFLTYFQNEAQLEKSRLLSDRFSAERPKGSFSTLEIQRTEQGDSAMYLCASSQGTDATNEKLFFGSGTQLSVL.

This chain joins TRBV11-2 and TRBJ2-5; 14 nucleotides match TRBD2. Per the germline V gene, CDR1 is SGHAT and CDR2 is FQNNGV. The CDR3 runs 16 residues. Trimming took 1 base from V and 7 from J; bases not matched to a gene: 5. For the CDR3, the DNA is TGTGCCAGCAGCTTAGGGACTAGCGGGGGGCAGGGGACCCAGTACTTC. Amino acids: CASSLGTSGGQGTQYF.

V gene TRBV28 combines with J gene TRBJ1-2; the match to TRBD1 covers 7 bases. The CDR3 totals 13 residues. The V and J ends lost 6 bases and 7 bases, in that order; junction bases with no gene match: 8. Germline V gene sequence: CDR1 MDHEN, CDR2 SYDVKM. Here the CDR3 reads CASSSGAGGGYTF. In nucleotides, the CDR3 is TGTGCCAGCAGCTCAGGGGCAGGGGGTGGCTACACCTTC.

The V and J genes are TRBV6-5 and TRBJ2-5; TRBD2 is a possible D gene (6 bases). Germline CDR1 MNHEY, CDR2 SVGAGI. This CDR3 spans 14 amino acids. Trimming stripped 8 bases from V and 5 bases from J, with 18 bases between. CDR3 coding DNA: TGTGCCAGCGTCCCAGGAGGGGAAGACGAGACCCAGTACTTC. It codes for CASVPGGEDETQYF.

The chain couples TRBV5-1 to TRBJ2-3; 13 bases are a match to TRBD2. V trimming: 4 bases; J trimming: 4 bases; junction bases outside the gene matches: 12. CDR1 is SGHRS and CDR2 is YFSETQ in the germline V gene. The CDR3 runs to 18 residues. The CDR3 region has the DNA TGCGCCAGCAGCCCCCGTCGGACTAGCGGGGGAGGCGCAGATACGCAGTATTTT. Translation: CASSPRRTSGGGADTQYF. Based on the CDR3 plus reference TRBV5-1 and TRBJ2-3, the full variable domain is KAGVTQTPRYLIKTRGQQVTLSCSPISGHRSVSWYQQTPGQGLQFLFEYFSETQRNKGNFPGRFSGRQFSNSRSEMNVSTLELGDSALYLCASSPRRTSGGGADTQYFGPGTRLTVL.